The source of this TCR beta chain is a study of T cell changes during pregnancy in multiple sclerosis. Libraries were prepared by immunoSEQ multiplex PCR; TCRdb keeps only in-frame clonotypes and omits some of them. The top ten clones hold approximately 0.5% of a sample with over 45,000 clones, around 93% of them seen once. The CDR3 is 15 amino acids. CDR1 and CDR2 (germline): SGHTA, FQGNSA. Trimming removed 4 bases from V and 7 bases from J, with 20 bases in between. The receptor comes from a female donor with multiple sclerosis, enrolled in a pregnancy study. The chain couples TRBV7-2 to TRBJ2-7; possibly TRBD2 for D (6 bases). The starting material was CD4+ T cells from peripheral blood mononuclear cells, obtained after pregnancy. This chain's CDR3 is CASSSSPTRVGEQYF. CDR3 bases: TGTGCCAGCAGCTCGTCCCCGACTAGGGTGGGAGAGCAGTACTTC.